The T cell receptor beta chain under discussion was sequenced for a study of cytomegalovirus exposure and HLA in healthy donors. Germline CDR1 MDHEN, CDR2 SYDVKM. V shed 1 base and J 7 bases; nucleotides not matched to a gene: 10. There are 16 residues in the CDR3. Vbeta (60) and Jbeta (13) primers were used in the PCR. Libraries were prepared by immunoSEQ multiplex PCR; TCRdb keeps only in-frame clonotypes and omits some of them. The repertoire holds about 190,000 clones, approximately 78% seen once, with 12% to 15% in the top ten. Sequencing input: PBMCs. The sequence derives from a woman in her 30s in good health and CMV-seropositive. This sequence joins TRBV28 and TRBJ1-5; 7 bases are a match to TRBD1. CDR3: CASSLSFQGVVQPQHF. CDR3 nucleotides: TGTGCCAGCAGTTTATCCTTTCAGGGGGTGGTACAGCCCCAGCATTTT.